A single sample gave rise to the 8 T cell receptor beta chains below, sequenced in a study of monozygotic twins with inflammatory bowel disease. Following a re-call of the 5' RACE reads, TCRdb has one entry per CDR3 protein and lacks DNA. The table for this sample gives 310,000 or so distinct CDR3 sequences. Sequenced: blood. Receptors originate from a human donor with ulcerative colitis or Crohn's disease, or a healthy co-twin of an affected twin (not recorded which).

The chain joins TRBV12-3 or TRBV12-4 to TRBJ2-4. CDR3 length equals 15 residues. Here the CDR3 reads CASSLGSVTKNIQYF.

The chain uses TRBV15 and TRBJ2-7; TCRdb's assignment of TRBD1 cannot be checked, as there is no DNA. The germline gives CDR1 LNHNV, CDR2 YYDKDF (reference sequence). The CDR3 consists of 12 residues. This CDR3 reads CATSTGSYEQYF.

This rearrangement joins TRBV7-9 to TRBJ2-1; TCRdb reports TRBD1, a call that lacks DNA to check it against. The germline V gene encodes CDR1 SEHNR and CDR2 FQNEAQ (reference sequence). The CDR3 spans 15 residues. The chain's CDR3 is CASSPGTGGRDKQFF.

The chain is built from TRBV5-1 and TRBJ2-6; the D gene TCRdb calls, TRBD1, cannot be checked with no DNA. The CDR3 is 15 residues long. Germline CDR1 is SGHRS and CDR2 is YFSETQ. CDR3 sequence reads: CASSLLGVGANVLTF.

CDR3: CASSPGTAGTEAFF. The chain links TRBV5-1 to TRBJ1-1; TCRdb outputs TRBD1, but without DNA this stays unchecked. Germline CDR1 SGHRS, CDR2 YFSETQ. This CDR3 is built from 14 residues. The full variable domain, with the rest looked up from reference TRBV5-1 and TRBJ1-1, is KAGVTQTPRYLIKTRGQQVTLSCSPISGHRSVSWYQQTPGQGLQFLFEYFSETQRNKGNFPGRFSGRQFSNSRSEMNVSTLELGDSALYLCASSPGTAGTEAFFGQGTRLTVV.

The chain carries TRBV7-8 and TRBJ2-5; TCRdb gives TRBD1 as the D gene, but with no DNA this cannot be confirmed. Germline V CDR1 and CDR2: SGHVS, FQNEAQ. This CDR3 has 13 amino acids. This CDR3 is CASSEDRGETQYF.

This chain joins TRBV11-2 and TRBJ2-1; TCRdb's assignment of TRBD2 cannot be checked, as there is no DNA. The CDR3 is made up of 15 amino acids. Germline V gives CDR1 SGHAT, CDR2 FQNNGV. The CDR3 loop reads CASSSLAGAYNEQFF.

The chain has TRBV5-6 and TRBJ1-6. CDR1 is SGHDT and CDR2 is YYEEEE in the germline V gene. CDR3 length equals 14 residues. This chain's CDR3 is CASARSSYNSPLHF.